This TCR beta chain derives from a study of blood T cells in healthy people across ages. Using a J-beta primer mix together with a sample-barcoded 5' primer, a second PCR was run for roughly 7 to 12 cycles. In TCRdb, the 5' RACE reads were re-called with MiXCR into one record per CDR3 protein. The profile shows 1.5 million to 2 million distinct CDR3 sequences, under 30% of them singletons. Every donor provided 9.5 to 10 milliliters of peripheral blood. Trimming removed 11 bases at V and 4 bases at J, with 15 bases between. Germline V gene lookup returns CDR1 ENHRY and CDR2 SYGVKD. The length of the CDR3 is 13 residues. This clonotype has at least ten counts.

This chain connects TRBV10-3 to TRBJ2-1, with a weak D call TRBD1 (6 bases). The sequenced sample was blood. The receptor comes from a woman under 40 in good health. The CDR3 sequence: CAGSLGQYNEQFF. CDR3 sequence (DNA): TGTGCCGGCTCCCTAGGACAGTACAATGAGCAGTTCTTC.